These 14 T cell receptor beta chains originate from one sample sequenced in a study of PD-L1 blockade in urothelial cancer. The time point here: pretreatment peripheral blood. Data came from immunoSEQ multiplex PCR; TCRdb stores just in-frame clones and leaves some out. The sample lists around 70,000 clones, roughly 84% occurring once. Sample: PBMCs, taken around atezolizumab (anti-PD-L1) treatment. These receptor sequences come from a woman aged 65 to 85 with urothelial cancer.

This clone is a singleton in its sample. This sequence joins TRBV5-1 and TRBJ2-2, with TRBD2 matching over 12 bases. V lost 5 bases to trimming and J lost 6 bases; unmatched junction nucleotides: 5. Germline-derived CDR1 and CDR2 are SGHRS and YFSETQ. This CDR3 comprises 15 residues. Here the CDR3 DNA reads TGCGCCAGCAGTCGGGGACTAGCGGGCCCCGGGGAGCTGTTTTTT. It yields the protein CASSRGLAGPGELFF.

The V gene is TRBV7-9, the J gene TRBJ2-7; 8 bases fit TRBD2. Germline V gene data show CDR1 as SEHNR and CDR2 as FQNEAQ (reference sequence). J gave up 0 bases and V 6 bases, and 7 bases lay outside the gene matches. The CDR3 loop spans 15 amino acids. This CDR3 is CASSTSGTSSYEQYF. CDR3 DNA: TGTGCCAGCAGTACCTCCGGGACTAGCTCCTACGAGCAGTACTTC.

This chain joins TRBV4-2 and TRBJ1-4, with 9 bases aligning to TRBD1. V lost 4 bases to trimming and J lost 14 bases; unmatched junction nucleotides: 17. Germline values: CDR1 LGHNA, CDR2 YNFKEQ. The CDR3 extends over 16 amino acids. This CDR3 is CASSPDRGLITSALFF. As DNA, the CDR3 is TGTGCCAGCAGCCCGGACAGGGGCCTCATAACCTCGGCTCTGTTTTTT.

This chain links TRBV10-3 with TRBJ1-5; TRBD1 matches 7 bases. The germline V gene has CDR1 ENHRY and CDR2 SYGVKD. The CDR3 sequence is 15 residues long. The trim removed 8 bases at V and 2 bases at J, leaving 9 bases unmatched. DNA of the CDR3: TGTGCCATCTCGGACAGGCTAGGGGGCAATCAGCCCCAGCATTTT. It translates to CAISDRLGGNQPQHF.

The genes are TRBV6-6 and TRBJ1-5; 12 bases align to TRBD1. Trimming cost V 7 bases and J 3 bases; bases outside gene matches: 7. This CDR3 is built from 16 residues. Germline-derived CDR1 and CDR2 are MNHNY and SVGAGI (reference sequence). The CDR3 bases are TGTGCCAGCACCCCCAGGGACAGGGGGCCCAATCAGCCCCAGCATTTT. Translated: CASTPRDRGPNQPQHF.

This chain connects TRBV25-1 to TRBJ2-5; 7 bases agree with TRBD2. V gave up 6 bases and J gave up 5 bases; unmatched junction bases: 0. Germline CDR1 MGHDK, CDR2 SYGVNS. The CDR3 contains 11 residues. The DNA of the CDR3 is TGTGCCAGCAGGGGAGGGGAGACCCAGTACTTC. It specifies CASRGGETQYF.

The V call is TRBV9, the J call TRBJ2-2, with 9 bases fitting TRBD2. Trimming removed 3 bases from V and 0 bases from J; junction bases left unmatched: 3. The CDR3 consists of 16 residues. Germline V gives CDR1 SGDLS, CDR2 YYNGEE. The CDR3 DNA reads TGTGCCAGCAGCGCCCGCGGGGGGGCGAACACCGGGGAGCTGTTTTTT. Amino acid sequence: CASSARGGANTGELFF.

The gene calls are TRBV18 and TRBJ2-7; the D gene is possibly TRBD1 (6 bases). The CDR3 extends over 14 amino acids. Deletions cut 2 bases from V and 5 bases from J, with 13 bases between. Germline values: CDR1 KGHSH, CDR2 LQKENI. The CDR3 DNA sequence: TGTGCCAGCTCACCATCTAACAGGGTCCACGAGCAGTACTTC. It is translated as CASSPSNRVHEQYF.

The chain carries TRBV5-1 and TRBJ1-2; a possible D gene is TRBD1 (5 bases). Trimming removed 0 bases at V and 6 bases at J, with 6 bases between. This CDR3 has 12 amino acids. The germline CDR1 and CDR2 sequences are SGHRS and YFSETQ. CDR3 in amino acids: CASSLEGDGYTF. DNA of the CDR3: TGCGCCAGCAGCTTGGAAGGGGATGGCTACACCTTC.

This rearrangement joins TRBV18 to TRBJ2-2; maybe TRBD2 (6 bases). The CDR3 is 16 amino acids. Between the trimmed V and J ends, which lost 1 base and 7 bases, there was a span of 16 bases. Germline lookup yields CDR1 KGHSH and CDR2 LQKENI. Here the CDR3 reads CASSPQTREMGGELFF. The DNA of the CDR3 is TGTGCCAGCTCACCACAGACTAGAGAGATGGGCGGGGAGCTGTTTTTT.

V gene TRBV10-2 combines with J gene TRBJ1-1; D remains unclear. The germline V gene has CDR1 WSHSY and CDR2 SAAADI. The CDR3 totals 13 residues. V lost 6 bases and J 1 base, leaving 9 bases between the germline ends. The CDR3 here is CASRLGQNTEAFF. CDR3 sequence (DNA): TGCGCCAGCAGACTAGGGCAGAACACTGAAGCTTTCTTT.

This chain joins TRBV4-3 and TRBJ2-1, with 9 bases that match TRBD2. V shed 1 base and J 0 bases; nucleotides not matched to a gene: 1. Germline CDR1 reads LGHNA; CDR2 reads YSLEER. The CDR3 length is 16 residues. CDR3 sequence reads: CASSQGAGGSYNEQFF. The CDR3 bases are TGCGCCAGCAGCCAAGGAGCGGGGGGCTCCTACAATGAGCAGTTCTTC.

CDR3 sequence: CASSLRGASGSLSGANVLTF. DNA for the CDR3: TGTGCCAGCAGCCTCCGGGGGGCTAGCGGGTCTCTCTCTGGGGCCAACGTCCTGACTTTC. This rearrangement joins TRBV7-8 to TRBJ2-6; TRBD2 aligns across 8 bases. V shed 5 bases and J 0 bases; nucleotides not matched to a gene: 15. The CDR3 runs to 20 residues. Germline V gene lookup returns CDR1 SGHVS and CDR2 FQNEAQ.

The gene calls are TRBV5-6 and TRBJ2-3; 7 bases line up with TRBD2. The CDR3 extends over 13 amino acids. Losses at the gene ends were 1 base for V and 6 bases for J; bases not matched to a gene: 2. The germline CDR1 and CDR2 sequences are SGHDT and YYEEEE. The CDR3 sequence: CASSLMREDTQYF. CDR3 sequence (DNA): TGTGCCAGCAGCTTGATGCGGGAGGATACGCAGTATTTT.